This entry lists 24 T cell receptor beta chains sequenced from one sample in a study of Graves' ophthalmopathy and Graves' hyperthyroidism. RNA transcripts were the template, and TCR beta CDR3 regions were amplified from them. HTBI-primed first-round RT-PCR preceded second-round multiplex PCR. TCRdb called the multiplex PCR reads again in MiXCR, with one record for every CDR3 protein. The sample has 150,000 to 200,000 distinct CDR3 sequences; about two fifths are singletons. What was sequenced was peripheral blood. Every receptor here comes from a man aged 25-40 years with Graves' ophthalmopathy.

This clonotype was found many times. This chain uses TRBV7-2 with TRBJ2-6; no firm D call. The CDR3 sequence is 16 residues long. V was cut by 6 bases and J by 0 bases, with 12 bases left in between. The germline V gene encodes CDR1 SGHTA and CDR2 FQGNSA. The CDR3 loop is CASSSAPTSGANVLTF. The DNA for the CDR3 is TGTGCCAGCAGTTCAGCCCCGACCTCTGGGGCCAACGTCCTGACTTTC.

This clonotype was detected ten times or more. The chain is built from TRBV27 and TRBJ2-5; possibly TRBD1 or TRBD2 for D (5 bases each). V was trimmed by 5 bases and J by 3 bases, leaving 16 bases between them. This CDR3 is 15 amino acids long. CDR1 MNHEY and CDR2 SMNVEV come from the germline V gene (reference sequence). The CDR3 protein is CASSPGTRSEETQYF. CDR3 in DNA: TGTGCCAGCAGTCCAGGGACCCGAAGTGAAGAGACCCAGTACTTC.

This clonotype was counted at least ten times. The chain employs TRBV28 and TRBJ1-1; D call uncertain. In germline, CDR1 is MDHEN, CDR2 SYDVKM. This CDR3 comprises 16 residues. The V end lost 6 bases, the J end lost 4 bases, and 21 bases lay between the germline ends. The CDR3 DNA follows: TGTGCCAGCAGCCCCGGGGTGAGGCCAAAGGGCACTGAAGCTTTCTTT. It translates to CASSPGVRPKGTEAFF.

This clonotype was seen ten or more times. The V and J genes are TRBV12-3 or TRBV12-4 and TRBJ1-1; 7 bases line up with TRBD1. Losses at the gene ends were 2 bases for V and 4 bases for J; bases not matched to a gene: 7. The CDR3 contains 15 residues. Written as DNA, the CDR3 is TGTGCCAGCAGTTTACAGAGGCAGGGGGGCACTGAAGCTTTCTTT. Its protein product is CASSLQRQGGTEAFF.

There are many counts of this clonotype. V is TRBV5-6 and J is TRBJ2-5, with 15 bases fitting TRBD2. This CDR3 contains 17 residues. Losses at the gene ends were 4 bases for V and 0 bases for J; bases not matched to a gene: 4. Germline V gene lookup returns CDR1 SGHDT and CDR2 YYEEEE. CDR3: CASSQGLAGGYQETQYF. The CDR3 nucleotides are TGTGCCAGCAGCCAGGGACTAGCGGGAGGCTACCAAGAGACCCAGTACTTC.

This clonotype was found many times. This chain joins TRBV12-3 or TRBV12-4 and TRBJ1-5; no reliable D call. This CDR3 region has 12 residues. The V gene lost 5 bases and the J gene lost 1 base, with 3 bases spanning the gap. The CDR3 spells CASSPSNQPQHF. CDR3 in DNA: TGTGCCAGCAGTCCGAGCAATCAGCCCCAGCATTTT.

This clonotype turned up a few times. The chain uses TRBV12-3 or TRBV12-4 and TRBJ1-6; 7 nucleotides align to TRBD1. The CDR3 spans 14 residues. Trimming at V came to 4 bases and at J to 4 bases, leaving 1 base not matched to a gene. The CDR3 coding sequence is TGTGCCAGCAGTTCCAGGGGGTATAATTCACCCCTCCACTTT. Translating gives CASSSRGYNSPLHF.

The sample holds many counts of this clonotype. The chain employs TRBV19 and TRBJ1-2; 9 nucleotides line up with TRBD1. Germline assignment: CDR1 LNHDA and CDR2 SQIVND (reference sequence). This CDR3 comprises 17 residues. With V trimmed by 5 bases and J by 2 bases, 12 bases remained unmatched. DNA for the CDR3: TGTGCCAGTAGTGTCCGGGACAGGGCCTTAACGAACTATGGCTACACCTTC. Translation gives CASSVRDRALTNYGYTF.

This clonotype appeared a few times. The V and J genes are TRBV11-2 and TRBJ1-1; TRBD1 aligns across 8 bases. Germline trimming cut 5 bases from V and 4 bases from J; bases unmatched to any gene: 12. The CDR3 covers 16 residues. CDR1 SGHAT and CDR2 FQNNGV come from the germline V gene. The CDR3 loop reads CASSLRGRRDATEAFF. The CDR3 nucleotides read TGTGCCAGCAGCCTCAGGGGGCGCAGGGATGCCACTGAAGCTTTCTTT.

V is TRBV5-1 and J is TRBJ2-7; TRBD2 matches 8 bases. Trimming cost V 0 bases and J 0 bases; bases outside gene matches: 8. The CDR3 contains 17 residues. The germline V gene has CDR1 SGHRS and CDR2 YFSETQ. The CDR3 DNA reads as TGCGCCAGCAGCTTGGGTCGACTAGCGCTGAGCTCCTACGAGCAGTACTTC. Its protein product is CASSLGRLALSSYEQYF.

This clonotype was detected ten times or more. This chain uses TRBV14 with TRBJ1-1; maybe TRBD1 (6 bases). The CDR3 has 14 residues. Trimming stripped 3 bases from V and 4 bases from J, with 12 bases between. The germline V gene encodes CDR1 SGHDN and CDR2 FVKESK. The CDR3 sequence: CASSHRQETTEAFF. CDR3 DNA sequence: TGTGCCAGCAGCCATAGACAGGAGACCACTGAAGCTTTCTTT.

V gene TRBV27 combines with J gene TRBJ2-2, with 9 bases that match TRBD2. Trimming at V came to 5 bases and at J to 4 bases, leaving 5 bases not matched to a gene. This CDR3 region has 15 residues. CDR1 MNHEY and CDR2 SMNVEV come from the germline V gene (reference sequence). CDR3 region: CASSGSGRFTGELFF. CDR3 bases: TGTGCCAGCAGTGGCAGCGGGAGGTTCACCGGGGAGCTGTTTTTT.

This clonotype was seen repeatedly, ten times or more. The chain uses TRBV19 and TRBJ1-2, with 7 bases that match TRBD1. Trimming cost V 3 bases and J 3 bases; bases outside gene matches: 10. There are 16 residues in the CDR3. Germline V gene data show CDR1 as LNHDA and CDR2 as SQIVND (reference sequence). For the CDR3, the DNA is TGTGCCAGTAGTATCAGTCCGGGACAGATGTACTATGGCTACACCTTC. Protein sequence: CASSISPGQMYYGYTF.

The J gene is TRBJ1-1, the V gene TRBV7-2; unclear D gene. V was cut by 5 bases and J by 2 bases, with 12 bases left in between. The CDR3 has 14 residues. Germline CDR1 and CDR2: SGHTA and FQGNSA. The CDR3 here is CASSARLGNTEAFF. In DNA, the CDR3 is TGTGCCAGCAGCGCCCGACTCGGAAACACTGAAGCTTTCTTT.

This clonotype was observed a handful of times. V gene TRBV6-2 or TRBV6-3 combines with J gene TRBJ1-1; a possible D gene is TRBD1 (5 bases). The V gene's germline CDR1 is MNHEY and CDR2 SVGEGT. The CDR3 loop spans 13 amino acids. The germline V and J ends were trimmed by 8 bases and 6 bases, with 16 bases remaining between them. This CDR3 is CASEDQGGAEAFF. The CDR3 DNA reads as TGTGCCAGCGAGGACCAGGGTGGAGCTGAAGCTTTCTTT.

This chain joins TRBV28 and TRBJ2-7, with D possibly being TRBD1 (5 bases). The germline V gene has CDR1 MDHEN and CDR2 SYDVKM. V lost 3 bases and J 3 bases, leaving 15 bases between the germline ends. This CDR3 has 15 amino acids. CDR3 protein: CASSFRGQTDYEQYF. The CDR3 DNA reads as TGTGCCAGCAGTTTTAGGGGCCAGACCGACTACGAGCAGTACTTC.

In its sample, this clonotype was seen many times. This chain joins TRBV4-1 and TRBJ1-5; D unresolved. Germline V gene sequence: CDR1 MGHRA, CDR2 YSYEKL. Trimming took 3 bases from V and 9 from J, leaving 24 bases between them. The CDR3 consists of 17 residues. The CDR3 region is CASSQPLEGTLLVPQHF. CDR3 coding DNA: TGCGCCAGCAGCCAGCCCCTTGAGGGAACCTTGTTGGTGCCCCAGCATTTT.

This clonotype appeared a single time. The chain's CDR3 is CAWSFGRANTEAFF. The CDR3 DNA reads TGTGCCTGGAGTTTTGGCAGGGCGAACACTGAAGCTTTCTTT. The V call is TRBV30, the J call TRBJ1-1; D may be TRBD1 (5 bases). Germline V gene data show CDR1 as GTSNPN and CDR2 as SVGIG (reference sequence). CDR3 length equals 14 residues. Between the trimmed V and J ends, which lost 2 bases and 1 base, there was a span of 11 bases.

This clonotype was counted many times. This chain joins TRBV6-2 or TRBV6-3 and TRBJ1-5, with D possibly matching TRBD1 (6 bases). Germline lookup yields CDR1 MNHEY and CDR2 SVGEGT. V shed 7 bases and J shed 7 bases, with 20 bases lying between them. CDR3 length: 15 residues. The chain's CDR3 is CASTRQKGGGQPQHF. CDR3 bases: TGTGCCAGCACCCGACAGAAGGGGGGTGGCCAGCCCCAGCATTTT.

The CDR3 protein is CASSYGPDRGNIQYF. CDR3 sequence (DNA): TGTGCCAGCAGTTACGGCCCGGACAGGGGAAACATTCAGTACTTC. V gene TRBV6-2 or TRBV6-3 combines with J gene TRBJ2-4; 9 nucleotides line up with TRBD1. CDR3 length equals 15 residues. The V and J ends lost 2 bases and 6 bases, in that order; junction bases with no gene match: 5. CDR1 and CDR2 from the germline V gene are MNHEY and SVGEGT.

The chain recombines TRBV12-5 with TRBJ1-2, with D tentatively TRBD1 (6 bases). Germline V CDR1 and CDR2: LGHNT, FRNRAP. The V and J ends lost 1 base and 7 bases respectively, with 13 bases between them. The CDR3 contains 14 residues. The CDR3 spells CASGLGSRGSGYTF. The CDR3 nucleotides are TGTGCTAGTGGTTTGGGGTCCAGGGGCTCTGGCTACACCTTC. The variable domain in full, with the rest retrieved from reference TRBV12-5 and TRBJ1-2, is DARVTQTPRHKVTEMGQEVTMRCQPILGHNTVFWYRQTMMQGLELLAYFRNRAPLDDSGMPKDRFSAEMPDATLATLKIQPSEPRDSAVYFCASGLGSRGSGYTFGSGTRLTVV.

This chain joins TRBV15 and TRBJ2-5; unclear D gene. CDR1 and CDR2 from the germline V gene are LNHNV and YYDKDF (reference sequence). V lost 3 bases and J 3 bases, leaving 11 bases between the germline ends. The CDR3 extends over 14 amino acids. For the CDR3, the DNA is TGTGCCACCAGCAGGGGGAAAATTGAAGAGACCCAGTACTTC. Its protein product is CATSRGKIEETQYF.

This clonotype was recorded at least ten times. The rearrangement joins TRBV7-2 to TRBJ1-1; D is ambiguous. CDR3 length: 13 residues. Between the trimmed V and J ends, which lost 2 bases and 4 bases, there was a span of 8 bases. Germline CDR1 reads SGHTA; CDR2 reads FQGNSA. CDR3 protein: CASSLLRLTEAFF. As DNA, the CDR3 is TGTGCCAGCAGCTTACTCCGCCTCACTGAAGCTTTCTTT. The full variable domain, with the rest looked up from reference TRBV7-2 and TRBJ1-1, is GAGVSQSPSNKVTEKGKDVELRCDPISGHTALYWYRQSLGQGLEFLIYFQGNSAPDKSGLPSDRFSAERTGGSVSTLTIQRTQQEDSAVYLCASSLLRLTEAFFGQGTRLTVV.

CDR3: CASSYSDRDTEAFF. The DNA for the CDR3 is TGTGCCAGCAGTTACTCGGACAGGGACACTGAAGCTTTCTTT. V usage is TRBV6-2 or TRBV6-3 and J usage is TRBJ1-1; 8 bases agree with TRBD1. CDR3 size: 14 residues. Unmatched junction bases numbered 0, after V lost 0 bases and J lost 3 bases. CDR1 is MNHEY, CDR2 SVGEGT, per germline.